The 11 T cell receptor beta chains reported below all come from one sample, sequenced in a study of cytomegalovirus exposure and HLA in healthy donors. PCR amplification relied on 60 Vbeta primers (plus 13 Jbeta primers). Some clones are missing from TCRdb's copy, which holds only in-frame ones; the method was immunoSEQ multiplex PCR. This table holds 85,000 to 100,000 clones, roughly 79% found once. The sequenced sample was PBMCs. The source of these receptors is a middle-aged woman in good health and CMV-seronegative.

This clone was observed a single time. The gene calls are TRBV9 and TRBJ1-3; D remains unclear. Germline V gives CDR1 SGDLS, CDR2 YYNGEE. The CDR3 has 13 amino acids. V gave up 3 bases and J gave up 4 bases, with 8 bases separating them. The CDR3, as DNA: TGTGCCAGCAGCGCGAGCCCCGGAAACACCATATATTTT. Translating it yields CASSASPGNTIYF. Based on the CDR3 plus reference TRBV9 and TRBJ1-3, the full variable domain is DSGVTQTPKHLITATGQRVTLRCSPRSGDLSVYWYQQSLDQGLQFLIQYYNGEERAKGNILERFSAQQFPDLHSELNLSSLELGDSALYFCASSASPGNTIYFGEGSWLTVV.

The chain joins TRBV11-2 to TRBJ2-7, with D perhaps matching TRBD1 (7 bases). CDR1 and CDR2 from the germline V gene are SGHAT and FQNNGV. V was shortened by 6 bases and J by 0 bases, with 21 bases between the two germline ends. CDR3 size: 17 residues. The CDR3 loop reads CASRTGAWGDASYEQYF. The CDR3 coding sequence is TGTGCCAGCAGAACAGGGGCATGGGGGGACGCCTCCTACGAGCAGTACTTC.

V gene TRBV10-3 combines with J gene TRBJ1-2, with no clear D. This CDR3 spans 15 amino acids. Per germline, CDR1 ENHRY and CDR2 SYGVKD. V lost 2 bases, J lost 1 base, and 11 bases lay in between. The CDR3 DNA reads as TGTGCCATCAGTGAGGGGCAGGTCGGTAACTATGGCTACACCTTC. Translation: CAISEGQVGNYGYTF.

The CDR3, as DNA: TGTGCCAGCAGCATGCGGGGCCCCTACGAGCAGTACTTC. It specifies CASSMRGPYEQYF. The chain combines TRBV7-8 with TRBJ2-7; D possibly corresponds to TRBD2 (6 bases). The V gene's germline CDR1 is SGHVS and CDR2 FQNEAQ. Trimming shortened V by 5 bases and J by 2 bases, and 10 bases separated the two germline ends. The CDR3 has 13 residues.

This clone was seen a few times. The chain is built from TRBV9 and TRBJ1-4; D perhaps matches TRBD1 (6 bases). This CDR3 region has 15 residues. V was cut by 0 bases and J by 6 bases, with 12 bases left in between. Germline lookup yields CDR1 SGDLS and CDR2 YYNGEE. CDR3 sequence: CASSVADRTDEKLFF. The CDR3 DNA is TGTGCCAGCAGCGTAGCCGACAGGACTGATGAAAAACTGTTTTTT. Variable domain in full (rest from reference TRBV9 and TRBJ1-4): DSGVTQTPKHLITATGQRVTLRCSPRSGDLSVYWYQQSLDQGLQFLIQYYNGEERAKGNILERFSAQQFPDLHSELNLSSLELGDSALYFCASSVADRTDEKLFFGSGTQLSVL.

The V and J genes are TRBV19 and TRBJ2-3; D perhaps matches TRBD2 (6 bases). The CDR3 length is 16 residues. Germline-derived CDR1 and CDR2 are LNHDA and SQIVND (reference sequence). Trimming left V 3 bases short and J 4 bases short, with 17 bases between. The CDR3 DNA reads TGTGCCAGTAGTATTCGGGGAGGAGGTGGAGCAGATACGCAGTATTTT. It specifies CASSIRGGGGADTQYF.

The sample holds a few counts of this clone. This chain connects TRBV7-2 to TRBJ2-5, with a weak D call TRBD2 (6 bases). This CDR3 contains 15 residues. Trimming removed 5 bases from V and 5 bases from J, with 18 bases in between. The germline gives CDR1 SGHTA, CDR2 FQGNSA. The CDR3 protein is CASSPRRVGDETQYF. The CDR3, as DNA: TGTGCCAGCAGCCCTAGGAGGGTCGGGGATGAGACCCAGTACTTC.

This clone appeared a few times. The V gene is TRBV9, the J gene TRBJ2-5; 9 bases line up with TRBD2. Per the germline V gene, CDR1 is SGDLS and CDR2 is YYNGEE. V dropped 4 bases and J dropped 4; count of bases not matched to a gene: 11. The CDR3 loop spans 16 amino acids. This CDR3 reads CASSPLGGAGGETQYF. DNA of the CDR3: TGTGCCAGCAGCCCCCTGGGGGGAGCGGGGGGAGAGACCCAGTACTTC.

The chain links TRBV28 to TRBJ1-1; D is ambiguous. V shed 11 bases and J shed 7 bases, with 11 bases lying between them. This CDR3 spans 10 amino acids. Germline V gene data show CDR1 as MDHEN and CDR2 as SYDVKM. The DNA of the CDR3 is TGTGCCGCCGGGTTTGTTGAAGCTTTCTTT. It is translated as CAAGFVEAFF. The complete variable domain, with remaining parts taken from reference TRBV28 and TRBJ1-1, reads DVKVTQSSRYLVKRTGEKVFLECVQDMDHENMFWYRQDPGLGLRLIYFSYDVKMKEKGDIPEGYSVSREKKERFSLILESASTNQTSMYLCAAGFVEAFFGQGTRLTVV.

The rearrangement joins TRBV5-1 to TRBJ2-7, with no clear D. This CDR3 has 14 amino acids. CDR1 is SGHRS, CDR2 YFSETQ, per germline. The ends were cut back, 2 bases at V and 5 bases at J, with 14 bases in the middle. The CDR3 nucleotides are TGCGCCAGCAGCTTCTCGACTGTCTTCGACGAGCAGTACTTC. Encoded protein: CASSFSTVFDEQYF.

The chain combines TRBV4-2 with TRBJ1-2; 9 positions match TRBD1. Trimming at V came to 5 bases and at J to 3 bases, leaving 10 bases not matched to a gene. Germline V lookup: CDR1 LGHNA, CDR2 YNFKEQ. The CDR3 is 16 residues long. CDR3 protein: CASSSPGDREDYGYTF. The CDR3 nucleotides are TGTGCCAGCAGCTCCCCGGGGGACAGGGAGGACTATGGCTACACCTTC.